This T cell receptor beta chain was found in a study of cytomegalovirus exposure and HLA in healthy donors. In the PCR, 60 Vbeta and 13 Jbeta primers were used. Profiling relied on immunoSEQ multiplex PCR, and the TCRdb table lists in-frame clones only, not all of them. This sample has about 220,000 clones, with roughly 83% found just once. Germline-derived CDR1 and CDR2 are SGHNT and YENEEA. The trim removed 2 bases at V and 3 bases at J, leaving 5 bases unmatched. The length of the CDR3 is 16 residues. Sequencing was done on a sample of PBMCs. V and J are TRBV11-3 and TRBJ2-2; 8 bases match TRBD1. The TCR sequence derives from a boy aged 2 to 9 in good health and CMV-seronegative. CDR3 coding DNA: TGTGCCAGCAGCTTAAGGACAGGGTTTGACACCGGGGAGCTGTTTTTT. Protein: CASSLRTGFDTGELFF. The complete variable domain, with remaining parts taken from reference TRBV11-3 and TRBJ2-2, reads EAGVVQSPRYKIIEKKQPVAFWCNPISGHNTLYWYLQNLGQGPELLIRYENEEAVDDSQLPKDRFSAERLKGVDSTLKIQPAELGDSAVYLCASSLRTGFDTGELFFGEGSRLTVL.